This record looks at one TCR beta chain sequence and its context. Its antigen is undetermined. Reverse transcription of extracted RNA yielded cDNA, which provided the sequencing template. Method: immunoSEQ multiplex PCR; TCRdb's copy keeps in-frame clones and lacks some. Of tens of thousands of clones listed, 70% to 85% are singletons. This sample stems from a study of CD8+ T cells in alopecia areata. Across the study: The study gave tofacitinib for 6 to 18 months, then 6 months off drug. Findings and caveats of the study: As there was one nonresponder, how baseline CD8+ expansion relates to response remains uncertain. TCR sharing was clearer in mice than between patients, perhaps partly owing to patient HLA diversity.

Treatment in this sample: oral pan-JAK inhibitor, 5-10 mg twice daily. Obtained from alopecia areata patients were lesional scalp punch biopsies along with peripheral blood. This clonotype was obtained from a human donor with alopecia areata. This specimen consisted of CD8+ T cells sorted from blood, obtained around week 46, from a patient treated with tofacitinib.

The CDR3: CASSSTWGLADTQYF. The CDR3 DNA reads TGTGCCAGCAGCTCTACTTGGGGGCTCGCAGATACGCAGTATTTT. The V gene is TRBV13, the J gene TRBJ2-3, with D perhaps TRBD1 (6 bases). V gave up 4 bases and J gave up 4 bases, with 15 bases separating them. CDR1 is PRHDT and CDR2 is FYEKMQ in the germline V gene (reference sequence). This CDR3 comprises 15 residues.